This entry lists 3 T cell receptor beta chains sequenced from one sample in a study of CD8+ T cells in alopecia areata. Sequencing used cDNA as its template, made by extracting RNA and reverse transcribing it. The data were produced by immunoSEQ multiplex PCR, yet TCRdb's version contains in-frame clones alone and is incomplete. The record shows roughly 260,000 clones for this sample, with no singletons present. Scientists pooled cutaneous lymph node cells and sorted them on CD4, CD8alpha, NKG2D, NKG2ACE and other markers. The source material was CD4+ T cells sorted from a lymph node. These receptors all come from a C3H/HeJ mouse with alopecia areata. As its MHC haplotype, the strain has H2-k.

A note on this clone: The listed genes are named as in mouse. The missing CDR3 end, 4 residues past where the read stops, is filled in from the germline J gene. Other DNA sequences in the same sample also yield this CDR3. V and J are TRBV13-3 and TRBJ2-1; 8 nucleotides agree with TRBD2. Per the germline V gene, CDR1 is NNHDY and CDR2 is SYVADS. V gave up 3 bases and J gave up 0 bases; unmatched junction bases: 2. The CDR3 runs to 15 residues. Partial CDR3 DNA: TGTGCCAGCAGTGCTCTGGGGGGTAACTATGCT. The encoded protein is CASSALGGNYA. The entire CDR3 sequence reads CASSALGGNYAEQFF.

This clone appeared a few times. The gene symbols are mouse symbols. The read ends 3 residues early relative to the CDR3; the germline J gene fills the gap. The sample carries other DNA sequences with the same CDR3. The chain links TRBV5 to TRBJ1-6; the match to TRBD1 covers 8 bases. TRBJ1-6 is given ORF status, its function remaining uncertain. The junction had 1 base not matched to a gene; V was cut back by 2 bases and J by 4 bases. Germline V gene sequence: CDR1 LGHNA, CDR2 YNLKQL (reference sequence). The CDR3 is 15 amino acids. The CDR3 loop reads CASSQQGAYNSPLYF. The sequenced CDR3 bases are TGTGCCAGCAGCCAACAGGGGGCTTATAATTCGCCC.

This clone was counted only a few times. Gene names and germline match the mouse. The read finishes 4 residues shy of the CDR3 end, and the germline J gene is used to complete it. Other DNA sequences of this sample code for an identical CDR3. The rearrangement uses TRBV13-1 and TRBJ2-1, with a tentative D call TRBD2 (8 bases). V was trimmed by 0 bases and J by 4 bases, leaving 11 bases between them. Per germline, CDR1 NSHNY and CDR2 SYGAGN. This CDR3 has 15 residues. CDR3 in amino acids: CASSDAGGAYAEQFF. The part of the CDR3 DNA that was read is TGTGCCAGCAGTGATGCAGGGGGGGCGTATGCT.